The entry below gives a single T cell receptor (beta chain) sequence along with its context. This clonotype has a count of ten or more. Its recognized antigen is unknown. No much larger clonotype is one base removed from it; base qualities were not supplied. A patient counted as having stable Graves' hyperthyroidism if no progression to ophthalmopathy occurred over 18 months of follow-up. Hyperthyroidism patients were newly diagnosed, with disease duration under 2 months, and aged 18 to 65 years. The study excluded patients with uncontrolled infections, other autoimmune diseases, pregnancy or lactation. Diagnoses relied on clinical symptoms, serum thyroxine and TRAb, thyroid ultrasound and orbital computed tomography. PBMCs were separated from approximately 9.9 ml of fresh peripheral blood using Ficoll-Paque density gradient centrifugation. Trizol reagent was used to extract total RNA, and RNA quality was then checked on an Agilent 2100 Bioanalyzer.

The data derive from a study of T cells in Graves' hyperthyroidism and ophthalmopathy (dated by TCRdb to the late 2010s). Notes on the research overall: Peripheral blood samples were taken at the time of initial diagnosis, prior to any treatment. TCR V-J signatures able to tell the groups apart were searched for in a discovery cohort of 100 patients, of whom over 40 had Graves' ophthalmopathy and around 57 had stable Graves' hyperthyroidism. TCR Vbeta CDR3 sequencing of 120 to 150 peripheral blood samples (under 45 ophthalmopathy, over 70 hyperthyroidism and some 17 progressor patients) is reported in the paper. The 100 or so discovery patients were randomly split 7:3 into training and test sets. Once sampling was done, hyperthyroidism patients were given methimazole at a starting dose of 30 mg daily, whereas ophthalmopathy patients were given high-dose intravenous methylprednisolone. In roughly six Graves' hyperthyroidism patients, the study also compared T-cell repertoires from thyroid tissue with T-cell repertoires from blood. Whether ophthalmopathy could be predicted prospectively was tested in an independent validation cohort made up of roughly 19 hyperthyroidism patients plus 17 patients who later progressed to ophthalmopathy. Summary of the overall study and its limitations: A model built on a 13 V-J signature distinguished ophthalmopathy from stable hyperthyroidism, reaching about 89% sensitivity and approximately 81% specificity in cross-validation and 80%/75% in testing. Blood samples also contained most of the expanded thyroid clonotypes (frequency above 0.001), which suggests that blood repertoires may reflect thyroid immune responses. Sample size was not statistically predetermined, and investigators were not blinded to group allocation. In validation, the model predicted progression to ophthalmopathy a median of 6.5 months before onset, with about 67% sensitivity and roughly 72% specificity.

The CDR3 runs 16 amino acids, cysteine and phenylalanine included. The retained sequence is limited to the CDR3, 48 bases, with the frame set at the first base. The germline V gene provides CDR1 SGDLS and CDR2 YYNGEE. Here V drops 3 bases and J drops 1 base, and the junction holds 5 bases not matched to any gene. Amplification of TCR beta CDR3 regions was carried out from RNA transcripts. The TCR CDR3 was subjected to a first round of RT-PCR using the HTBI primer set and the Qiagen OneStep RT-PCR kit. A second multiplex PCR round built the libraries, followed by size selection and purification. Libraries were sequenced paired-end with 100 bp reads on an Illumina HiSeq2000. The paper's data handling went like this. Raw data were processed with SOAPnuke, discarding reads with adapters, uncalled bases, mean Phred below 15, or no exact constant-primer or identifier match. High-quality paired reads were merged with COPE v1.2.5, and unique nucleotide sequences were defined as clonotypes. Clonotypes were aligned to IMGT TRBV, TRBD and TRBJ reference segments using MiTCR v1.1. Analysis was restricted to V-J combinations with a frequency above 0.0001, which covered 99.2% of repertoires. The TCS score was defined as F50 (clonal expansion) divided by E x V (chaos), with BLOSUM62-based TCRdist calculated between CDR3 peptides within each V-J. Welch's t-statistics and random forest reduced roughly 500 V-J features to about 12, which were used in a naive Bayes classifier (R e1071). TCRdb took the public reads, trimmed them with fastp at Q25, ran MiXCR for clone calling and kept in-frame beta chains. Rows merge per CDR3 protein into single entries with the most common DNA and genes. For this entry, the V and J calls and clone size follow TCRdb and not the study's own pipeline. This sample is represented by about 180,000 distinct CDR3 sequences; about a sixth of them were singletons. The ten largest clonotypes hold about 31% of the sample.

The chain was built from TRBV9 and TRBJ2-3, and 10 junctional nucleotides match TRBD2. The sequence was collected from a woman aged 45-59 years with Graves' hyperthyroidism. Input material: blood. The CDR3 protein sequence reads: CASSAHTSGGTDTQYF. The DNA sequence is as follows: TGTGCCAGCAGCGCCCATACTAGCGGGGGCACAGATACGCAGTATTTT.